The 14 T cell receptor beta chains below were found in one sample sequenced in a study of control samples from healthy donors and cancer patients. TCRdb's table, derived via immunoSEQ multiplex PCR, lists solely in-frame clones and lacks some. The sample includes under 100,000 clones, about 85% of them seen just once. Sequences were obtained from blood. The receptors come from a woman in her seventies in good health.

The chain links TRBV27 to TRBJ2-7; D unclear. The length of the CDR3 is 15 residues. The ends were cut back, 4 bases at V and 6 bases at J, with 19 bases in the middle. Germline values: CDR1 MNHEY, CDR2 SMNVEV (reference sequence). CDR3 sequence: CASSSLGGERLEQYF. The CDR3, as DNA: TGTGCCAGCAGTTCTTTAGGCGGTGAAAGGCTCGAGCAGTACTTC.

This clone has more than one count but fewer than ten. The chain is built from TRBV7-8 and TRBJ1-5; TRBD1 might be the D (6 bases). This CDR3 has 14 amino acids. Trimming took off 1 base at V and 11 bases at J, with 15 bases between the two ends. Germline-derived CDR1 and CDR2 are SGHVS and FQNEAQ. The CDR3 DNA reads TGTGCCAGCAGCTTAGGGGGGACAAGTAATGCCCAGCATTTT. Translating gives CASSLGGTSNAQHF.

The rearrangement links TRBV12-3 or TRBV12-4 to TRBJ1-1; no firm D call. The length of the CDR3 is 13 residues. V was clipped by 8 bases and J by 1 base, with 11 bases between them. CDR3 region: CASGRSTNTEAFF. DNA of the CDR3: TGTGCCAGCGGGCGGAGTACGAACACTGAAGCTTTCTTT.

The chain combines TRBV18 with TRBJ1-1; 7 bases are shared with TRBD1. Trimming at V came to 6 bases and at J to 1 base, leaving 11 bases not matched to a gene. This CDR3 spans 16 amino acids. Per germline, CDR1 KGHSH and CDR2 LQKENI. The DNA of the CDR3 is TGTGCCAGCTCCGGTGGACAGGCTGTCCGGAACACTGAAGCTTTCTTT. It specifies CASSGGQAVRNTEAFF.

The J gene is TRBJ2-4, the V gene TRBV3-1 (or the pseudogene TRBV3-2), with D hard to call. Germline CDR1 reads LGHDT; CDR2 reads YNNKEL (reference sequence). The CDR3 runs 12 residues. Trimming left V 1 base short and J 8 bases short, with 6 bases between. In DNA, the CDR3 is TGTGCCAGCAGCCAAGGGTTGGACATTCAGTACTTC. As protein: CASSQGLDIQYF.

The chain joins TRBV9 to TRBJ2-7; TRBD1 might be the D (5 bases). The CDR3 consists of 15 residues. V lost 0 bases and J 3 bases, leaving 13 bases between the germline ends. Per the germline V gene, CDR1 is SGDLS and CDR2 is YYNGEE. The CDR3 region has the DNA TGTGCCAGCAGCGTAGCGGTCGACAGTGTCTACGAGCAGTACTTC. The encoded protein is CASSVAVDSVYEQYF. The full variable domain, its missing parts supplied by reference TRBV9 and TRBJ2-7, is DSGVTQTPKHLITATGQRVTLRCSPRSGDLSVYWYQQSLDQGLQFLIQYYNGEERAKGNILERFSAQQFPDLHSELNLSSLELGDSALYFCASSVAVDSVYEQYFGPGTRLTVT.

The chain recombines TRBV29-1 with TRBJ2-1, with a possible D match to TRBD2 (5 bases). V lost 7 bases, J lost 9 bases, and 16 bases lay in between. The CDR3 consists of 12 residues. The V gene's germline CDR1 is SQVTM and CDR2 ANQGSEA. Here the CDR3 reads CSAQLGQVEQFF. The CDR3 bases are TGCAGCGCCCAACTAGGTCAAGTTGAGCAGTTCTTC.

DNA of the CDR3: TGTGCCAGCAGTTACGTGTTCCAAGAGACCCAGTACTTC. This encodes CASSYVFQETQYF. V and J are TRBV6-5 and TRBJ2-5; D not resolved. Trimming took 2 bases from V and 1 from J, leaving 5 bases between them. Germline assignment: CDR1 MNHEY and CDR2 SVGAGI. This CDR3 region has 13 residues.

CDR3 region: CSARMGYEQYF. CDR3 in DNA: TGCAGTGCTAGGATGGGATACGAGCAGTACTTC. The J gene is TRBJ2-7, the V gene TRBV20-1, with D hard to call. This CDR3 is 11 amino acids long. From germline, CDR1 is DFQATT and CDR2 SNEGSKA (reference sequence). Trimming stripped 3 bases from V and 4 bases from J, with 7 bases between.

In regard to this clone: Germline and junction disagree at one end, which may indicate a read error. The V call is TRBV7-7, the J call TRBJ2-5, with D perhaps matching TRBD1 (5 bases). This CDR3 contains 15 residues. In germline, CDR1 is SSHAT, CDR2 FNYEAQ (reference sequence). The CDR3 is CASSPPGFEQETQYF. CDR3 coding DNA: TGTGCTAGCAGTCCCCCAGGGTTTGAGCAAGAGACCCAGTACTTC.

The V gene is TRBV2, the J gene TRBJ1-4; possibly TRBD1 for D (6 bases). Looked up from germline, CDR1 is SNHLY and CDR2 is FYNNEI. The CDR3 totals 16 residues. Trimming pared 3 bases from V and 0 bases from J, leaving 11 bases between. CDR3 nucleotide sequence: TGTGCCAGCAGTGACCAAGGGACACCAACTAATGAAAAACTGTTTTTT. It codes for CASSDQGTPTNEKLFF.

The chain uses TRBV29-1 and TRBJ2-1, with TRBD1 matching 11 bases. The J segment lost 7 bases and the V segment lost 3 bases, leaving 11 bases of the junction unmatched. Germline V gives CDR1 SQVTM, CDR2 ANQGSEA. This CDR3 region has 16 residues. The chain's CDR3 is CSVDESGGTGGNEQFF. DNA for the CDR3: TGCAGCGTTGATGAGTCTGGGGGGACAGGGGGAAATGAGCAGTTCTTC.

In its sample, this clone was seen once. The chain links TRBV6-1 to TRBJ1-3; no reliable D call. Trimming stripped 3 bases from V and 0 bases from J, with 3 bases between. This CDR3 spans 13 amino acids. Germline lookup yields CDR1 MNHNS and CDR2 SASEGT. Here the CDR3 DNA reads TGTGCCAGCAGTGACAACTCTGGAAACACCATATATTTT. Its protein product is CASSDNSGNTIYF.

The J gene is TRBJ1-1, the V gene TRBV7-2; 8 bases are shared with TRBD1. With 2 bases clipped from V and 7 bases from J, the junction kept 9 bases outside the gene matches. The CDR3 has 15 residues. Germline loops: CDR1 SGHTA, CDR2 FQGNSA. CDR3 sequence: CASSLTGQGGVEAFF. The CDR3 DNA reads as TGTGCCAGCAGCTTAACTGGACAGGGCGGTGTTGAAGCTTTCTTT.